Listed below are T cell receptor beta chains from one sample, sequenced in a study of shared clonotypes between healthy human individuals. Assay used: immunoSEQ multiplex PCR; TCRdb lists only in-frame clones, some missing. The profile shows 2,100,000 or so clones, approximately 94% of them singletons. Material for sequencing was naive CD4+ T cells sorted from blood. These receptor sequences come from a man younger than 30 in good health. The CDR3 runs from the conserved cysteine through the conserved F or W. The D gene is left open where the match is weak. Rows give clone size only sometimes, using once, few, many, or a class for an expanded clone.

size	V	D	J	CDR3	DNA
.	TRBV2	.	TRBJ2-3	CASSLARGTDTQYF	TGTGCCAGCAGTCTAGCGAGAGGCACAGATACGCAGTATTTT
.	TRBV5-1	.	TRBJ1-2	CASRNDSNYGYTF	TGCGCCAGCAGAAACGACAGTAACTATGGCTACACCTTC
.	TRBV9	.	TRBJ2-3	CASSVDSGPAPGSDTQYF	TGTGCCAGCAGCGTAGACTCGGGTCCCGCGCCGGGGTCAGATACGCAGTATTTT
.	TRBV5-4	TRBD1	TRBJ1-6	CASSLAGTDNSPLHF	TGTGCCAGCAGCCTCGCCGGGACAGATAATTCACCCCTCCACTTT
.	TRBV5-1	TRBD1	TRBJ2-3	CASSLGTGIHTQYF	TGCGCCAGCAGCTTGGGGACAGGGATTCATACGCAGTATTTT
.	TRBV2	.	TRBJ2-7	CASSLIYEQYF	TGTGCCAGCAGTCTAATATACGAGCAGTACTTC
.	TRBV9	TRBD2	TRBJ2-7	CASSPREPRLAVQSYEQYF	TGTGCCAGCAGCCCCCGAGAGCCCCGACTAGCAGTACAATCCTACGAGCAGTACTTC
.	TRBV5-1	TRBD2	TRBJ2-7	CASTRTGGSPYEQYF	TGCGCCAGCACCCGGACGGGAGGTTCCCCCTACGAGCAGTACTTC
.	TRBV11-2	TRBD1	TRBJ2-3	CASSFTGGFRTDTQYF	TGTGCCAGCAGCTTCACAGGGGGCTTTCGCACAGATACGCAGTATTTT
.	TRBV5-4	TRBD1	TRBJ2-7	CASSLGQGGGYEQYF	TGTGCCAGCAGCTTGGGACAGGGGGGAGGATACGAGCAGTACTTC
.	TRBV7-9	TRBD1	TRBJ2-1	CASSSRTGASYNEQFF	TGTGCCAGCAGCTCAAGGACAGGGGCGTCCTACAATGAGCAGTTCTTC
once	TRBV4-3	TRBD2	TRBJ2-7	CASSQEAGALEQYF	TGCGCCAGCAGCCAAGAAGCGGGAGCATTGGAGCAGTACTTC
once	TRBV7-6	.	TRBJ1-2	CASSLAQGAYGYTF	TGTGCCAGCAGCTTAGCTCAGGGCGCCTATGGCTACACCTTC
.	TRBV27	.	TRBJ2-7	CASSKRPYEQYF	TGTGCCAGCAGTAAGCGGCCCTACGAGCAGTACTTC
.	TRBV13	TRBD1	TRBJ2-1	CASRPTGDNEQFF	TGTGCCAGCAGGCCCACAGGGGACAATGAGCAGTTCTTC
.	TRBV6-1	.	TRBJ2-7	CASSDGTPPYEQYF	TGTGCCAGCAGTGACGGGACACCTCCCTACGAGCAGTACTTC
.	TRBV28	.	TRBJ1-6	CASGYHSYNSPLHF	TGTGCCAGCGGTTACCACTCCTATAATTCACCCCTCCACTTT
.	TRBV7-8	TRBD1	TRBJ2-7	CASSWDRNYEQYF	TGTGCCAGCAGCTGGGACAGAAACTACGAGCAGTACTTC
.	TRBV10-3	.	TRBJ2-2	CAISGTGTSTGELFF	TGTGCCATCAGTGGCACCGGGACAAGTACCGGGGAGCTGTTTTTT
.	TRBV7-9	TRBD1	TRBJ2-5	CASSVGTGKETQYF	TGTGCCAGCAGCGTCGGGACAGGGAAAGAGACCCAGTACTTC
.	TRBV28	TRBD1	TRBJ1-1	CASSLLQGRAFF	TGTGCCAGCAGTTTATTACAGGGGCGAGCTTTCTTT
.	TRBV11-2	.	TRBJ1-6	CASSLDRVRGPYNSPLHF	TGTGCCAGCAGCTTAGACAGGGTGAGAGGACCCTATAATTCACCCCTCCACTTT
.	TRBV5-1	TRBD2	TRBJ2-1	CASSLAGASGNIYNEQFF	TGCGCCAGCAGCTTGGCCGGGGCTAGCGGGAATATTTACAATGAGCAGTTCTTC
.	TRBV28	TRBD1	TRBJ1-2	CASRPQGASGYTF	TGTGCCAGCAGACCCCAGGGGGCAAGTGGCTACACCTTC
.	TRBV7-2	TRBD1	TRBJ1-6	CASSLGDRGNSPLHF	TGTGCCAGCAGCTTAGGGGACAGGGGGAATTCACCCCTCCACTTT
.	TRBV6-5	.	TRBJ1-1	CASGKMSRENTEAFF	TGTGCCAGCGGGAAGATGAGCAGGGAGAACACTGAAGCTTTCTTT
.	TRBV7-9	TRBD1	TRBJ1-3	CASSPRQGSSGNTIYF	TGTGCCAGCAGCCCCCGACAGGGTAGCTCTGGAAACACCATATATTTT
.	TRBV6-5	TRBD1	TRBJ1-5	CASSGDRGRQPQHF	TGTGCCAGCAGTGGCGACAGGGGAAGGCAGCCCCAGCATTTT
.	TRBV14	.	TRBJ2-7	CASSPLVEGSEQYF	TGTGCCAGCAGCCCGTTAGTTGAAGGATCCGAGCAGTACTTC
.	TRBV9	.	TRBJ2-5	CASSVGLGANQETQYF	TGTGCCAGCAGCGTAGGTCTAGGAGCGAACCAAGAGACCCAGTACTTC
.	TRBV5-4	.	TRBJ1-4	CASSLIGAGGEKLFF	TGTGCCAGCAGCTTGATTGGGGCTGGAGGCGAAAAACTGTTTTTT
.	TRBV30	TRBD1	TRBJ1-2	CAWSPQGALGYTF	TGTGCCTGGAGTCCCCAGGGGGCGCTCGGCTACACCTTC
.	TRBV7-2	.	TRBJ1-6	CASSFWGVGSPLHF	TGTGCCAGCAGCTTTTGGGGGGTTGGTTCACCCCTCCACTTT
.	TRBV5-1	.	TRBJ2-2	CASSLARANTGELFF	TGCGCCAGCAGCTTGGCCAGGGCAAACACCGGGGAGCTGTTTTTT
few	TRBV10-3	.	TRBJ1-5	CAISEVADQPQHF	TGTGCCATCAGTGAGGTAGCCGATCAGCCCCAGCATTTT
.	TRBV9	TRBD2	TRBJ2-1	CASSVSGVNNEQFF	TGTGCCAGCAGCGTAAGCGGGGTAAACAATGAGCAGTTCTTC
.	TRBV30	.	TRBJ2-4	CAWSVQVDIQYF	TGTGCCTGGAGTGTACAAGTGGACATTCAGTACTTC
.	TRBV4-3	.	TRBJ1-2	CASSQDSRGGYGYTF	TGCGCCAGCAGCCAAGATTCTAGGGGGGGCTATGGCTACACCTTC
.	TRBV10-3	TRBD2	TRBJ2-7	CAISESNSGSPPSREQYF	TGTGCCATCAGTGAGTCCAATAGCGGGAGTCCCCCCTCGAGAGAGCAGTACTTC
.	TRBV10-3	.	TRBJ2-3	CAISESAGTDTQYF	TGTGCCATCAGTGAGTCTGCAGGCACAGATACGCAGTATTTT
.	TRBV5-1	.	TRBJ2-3	CASSLLRDTDTQYF	TGCGCCAGCAGCTTGTTGCGGGATACAGATACGCAGTATTTT
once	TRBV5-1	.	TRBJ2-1	CASSLRQGSYNEQFF	TGCGCCAGCAGCTTACGGCAGGGCTCCTACAATGAGCAGTTCTTC
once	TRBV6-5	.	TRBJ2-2	CASSPYRSTGELFF	TGTGCCAGCAGTCCTTACAGGAGCACCGGGGAGCTGTTTTTT
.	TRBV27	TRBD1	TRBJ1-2	CASRRQGAEGYTF	TGTGCCAGCAGGCGACAGGGGGCAGAAGGCTACACCTTC
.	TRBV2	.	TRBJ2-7	CASSLEGGQYF	TGTGCCAGCAGCTTAGAGGGAGGGCAGTACTTC
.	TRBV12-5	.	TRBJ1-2	CASGLGILNYGYTF	TGTGCTAGTGGTTTGGGGATCCTTAACTATGGCTACACCTTC